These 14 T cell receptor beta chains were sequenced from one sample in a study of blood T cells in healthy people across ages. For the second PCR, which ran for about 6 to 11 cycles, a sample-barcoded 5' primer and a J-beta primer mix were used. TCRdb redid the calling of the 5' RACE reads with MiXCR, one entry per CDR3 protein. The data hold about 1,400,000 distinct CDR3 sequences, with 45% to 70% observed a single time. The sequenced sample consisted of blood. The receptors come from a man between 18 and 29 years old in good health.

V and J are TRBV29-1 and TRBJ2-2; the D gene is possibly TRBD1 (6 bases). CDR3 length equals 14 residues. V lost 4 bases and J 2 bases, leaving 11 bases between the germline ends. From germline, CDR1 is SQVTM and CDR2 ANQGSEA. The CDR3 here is CSVAGTLNTGELFF. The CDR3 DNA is TGCAGCGTTGCTGGGACACTAAACACCGGGGAGCTGTTTTTT.

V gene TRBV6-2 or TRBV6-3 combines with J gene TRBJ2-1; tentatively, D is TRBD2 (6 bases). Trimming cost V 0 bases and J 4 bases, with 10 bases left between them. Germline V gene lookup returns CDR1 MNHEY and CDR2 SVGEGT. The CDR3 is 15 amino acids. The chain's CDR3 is CASSYSGGDYNEQFF. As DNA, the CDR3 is TGTGCCAGCAGTTACTCGGGAGGAGATTACAATGAGCAGTTCTTC.

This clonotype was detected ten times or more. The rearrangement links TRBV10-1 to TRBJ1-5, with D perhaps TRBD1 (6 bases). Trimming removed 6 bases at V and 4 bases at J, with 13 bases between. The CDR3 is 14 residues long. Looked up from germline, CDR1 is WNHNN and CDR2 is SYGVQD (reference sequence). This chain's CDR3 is CASSKQGNNQPQHF. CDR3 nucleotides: TGCGCCAGCAGCAAGCAGGGGAATAATCAGCCCCAGCATTTT.

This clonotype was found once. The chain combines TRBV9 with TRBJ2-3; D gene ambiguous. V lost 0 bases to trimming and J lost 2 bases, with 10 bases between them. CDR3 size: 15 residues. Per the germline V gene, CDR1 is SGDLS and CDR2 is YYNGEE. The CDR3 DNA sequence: TGTGCCAGCAGCGTAGATGGGTTCTTCACAGATACGCAGTATTTT. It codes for CASSVDGFFTDTQYF.

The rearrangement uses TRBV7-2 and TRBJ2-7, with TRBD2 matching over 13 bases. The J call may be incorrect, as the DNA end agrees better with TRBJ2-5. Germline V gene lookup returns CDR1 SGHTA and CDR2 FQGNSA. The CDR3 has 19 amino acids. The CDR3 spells CASSLVLAGGLATEETQYF. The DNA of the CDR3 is TGTGCCAGCAGCTTAGTACTAGCGGGGGGGCTCGCGACCGAAGAGACCCAGTACTTC.

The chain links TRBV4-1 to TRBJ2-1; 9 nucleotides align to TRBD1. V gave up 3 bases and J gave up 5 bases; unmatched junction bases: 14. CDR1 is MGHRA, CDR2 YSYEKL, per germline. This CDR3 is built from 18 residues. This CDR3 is CASSHLAQTGGGHNEQFF. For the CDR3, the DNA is TGCGCCAGCAGCCATCTCGCACAAACAGGGGGCGGTCACAATGAGCAGTTCTTC.

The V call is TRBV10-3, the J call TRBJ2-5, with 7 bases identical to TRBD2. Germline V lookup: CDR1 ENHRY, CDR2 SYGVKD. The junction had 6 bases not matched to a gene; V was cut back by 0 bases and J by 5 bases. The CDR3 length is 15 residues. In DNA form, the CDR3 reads TGTGCCATCAGTGAGTCAGTGGGAGGGACGGAGACCCAGTACTTC. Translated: CAISESVGGTETQYF.

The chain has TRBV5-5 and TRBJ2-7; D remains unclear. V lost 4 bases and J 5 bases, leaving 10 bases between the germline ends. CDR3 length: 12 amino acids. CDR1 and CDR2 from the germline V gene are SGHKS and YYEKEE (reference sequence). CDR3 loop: CASSQLLDEQYF. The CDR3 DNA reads TGTGCCAGCAGCCAACTCTTGGACGAGCAGTACTTC.

This CDR3 is CSAEQGVTDIQYF. CDR3 nucleotide sequence: TGCAGCGCCGAACAGGGGGTCACGGACATTCAGTACTTC. The chain is built from TRBV29-1 and TRBJ2-4; 8 bases line up with TRBD1. V shed 7 bases, J shed 8 bases, and the junction held 10 bases outside the gene matches. CDR3 length: 13 amino acids. Per the germline V gene, CDR1 is SQVTM and CDR2 is ANQGSEA.

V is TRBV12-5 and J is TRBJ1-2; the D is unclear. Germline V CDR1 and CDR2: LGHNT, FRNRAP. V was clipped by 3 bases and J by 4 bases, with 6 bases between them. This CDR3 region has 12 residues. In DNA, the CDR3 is TGTGCTAGTGGTTTCCATACCTATGGCTACACCTTC. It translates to CASGFHTYGYTF.

The CDR3 DNA reads TGTGCCAGCAGCTTCAGGCCTGGGGGGGAGCTGTTTTTT. Translation gives CASSFRPGGELFF. V gene TRBV11-2 combines with J gene TRBJ2-2; unclear D gene. V lost 3 bases and J lost 8, with 10 bases in between. From germline, CDR1 is SGHAT and CDR2 FQNNGV. The CDR3 is made up of 13 amino acids.

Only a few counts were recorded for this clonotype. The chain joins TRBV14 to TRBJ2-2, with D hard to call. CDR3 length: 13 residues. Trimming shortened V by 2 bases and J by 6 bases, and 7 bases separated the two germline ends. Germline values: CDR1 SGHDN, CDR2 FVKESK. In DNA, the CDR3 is TGTGCCAGCAGCCAACTGTCCCCCGGGGAGCTGTTTTTT. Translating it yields CASSQLSPGELFF. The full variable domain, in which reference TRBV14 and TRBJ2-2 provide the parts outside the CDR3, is EAGVTQFPSHSVIEKGQTVTLRCDPISGHDNLYWYRRVMGKEIKFLLHFVKESKQDESGMPNNRFLAERTGGTYSTLKVQPAELEDSGVYFCASSQLSPGELFFGEGSRLTVL.

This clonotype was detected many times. The CDR3 sequence: CASSFGQGGYEQYF. The CDR3 DNA reads as TGTGCCAGCAGTTTTGGACAGGGGGGCTACGAGCAGTACTTC. The chain is built from TRBV27 and TRBJ2-7; TRBD1 agrees at 10 bases. CDR1 and CDR2 (germline): MNHEY, SMNVEV (reference sequence). The V gene end was trimmed by 3 bases and the J gene end by 3 bases; junction bases not matched to a gene: 2. This CDR3 spans 14 amino acids.

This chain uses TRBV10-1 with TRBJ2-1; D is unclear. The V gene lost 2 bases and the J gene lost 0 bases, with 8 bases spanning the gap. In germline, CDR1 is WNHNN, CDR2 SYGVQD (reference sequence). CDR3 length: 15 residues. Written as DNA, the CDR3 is TGCGCCAGCAGTGAGGTCGAGACCTCCTACAATGAGCAGTTCTTC. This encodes CASSEVETSYNEQFF.